Here is one T cell receptor beta chain with its context. Its cognate antigen has yet to be identified. Qualities for individual bases were not recorded, and no much larger clone is one base off. The data belong to a study of blood T cell repertoires in COVID-19 (dated by TCRdb to the early 2020s). Broadly, across the study: Collaborator samples came from the United States, Italy and Spain and covered acute and convalescent phases of COVID-19. The material from the prospective study consisted of cDNA or gDNA derived from T cells, B-cell-depleted T cells, or PBMCs. Deeply sampled blood TCRbeta repertoires from subjects exposed to, actively infected with, or recovered from COVID-19 were included in the dataset. The repertoires were released in a freely available public database intended as a resource for research on the immune response to SARS-CoV-2. The samples were drawn from the first 160 participants of the ongoing ImmuneRACE study and from 1,254 subjects provided by 6 global collaborators. Sample metadata almost always included a de-identified subject ID, COVID-19 status, age in years and sex. HLA class I and class II types, where available, came from metadata supplied by the sample provider rather than from assay-based typing. Findings and caveats that apply to the study as a whole: How much clinical and demographic metadata was included differed by source and by participant, and the metadata was provided uncurated.

In the prospective study, participants were roughly 18 to 100 years old, resided in fewer than 25 geographic areas of the United States, and were enrolled through a virtual design. Cohort assignment in the prospective study relied on participant-reported clinical history from a screening survey and a study questionnaire. In the prospective study, mobile phlebotomists collected whole blood, serum and a nasopharyngeal or oropharyngeal swab from each participant. Participants in the prospective study had the option to provide additional blood draws and questionnaires over an approximately two-month period. Prospective study blood samples were shipped either frozen or at room temperature before DNA extraction. The immunoSEQ Assay, a bias-controlled multiplex PCR, was used to amplify TCRbeta CDR3 regions from genomic DNA. The source study handled its data this way. The number of nucleated cells in each sample was estimated from the amplification of reference gene primers within the assay. To quantify the absolute abundance of each unique TCRbeta CDR3 rearrangement, sequence reads were collapsed and filtered. For each sample, productive Simpson clonality was calculated as the square root of Simpson's diversity index across productive rearrangements. TCRdb obtained this table from immuneACCESS and retained in-frame rearrangements with V and J assigned. These tables miss some clones; where compared with another copy, unresolved V genes account for less than half of the shortfall, and the remainder is unexplained. That table supplies the V and J calls and clone size; D and trimming were determined from the DNA. This sample comprises some 260,000 clones, approximately 79% of them detected only once. The ten largest account for over 4% of the sample.

From V the trimming removes 6 bases and from J it removes 6 bases, while the gene matches leave 9 bases of the junction unaccounted for. Sequences SNHLY (CDR1) and FYNNEI (CDR2) are obtained from the germline V gene. The CDR3 contains 15 residues, cysteine and phenylalanine counted. Here the CDR3 DNA is all that survives: 45 bases in frame from base 1. Input material: PBMCs or T cells enriched from blood (not recorded which). The source of this sequence is a man aged 30 to 45 with acute COVID-19. The chain joins TRBV2 to TRBJ1-5; 9 central nucleotides agree with TRBD1. The base sequence is TGTGCCAGCAGAGACACCGGGACAGGGAGTCAGCCCCAGCATTTT. Translation gives CASRDTGTGSQPQHF.